This TCR beta chain emerged from a study of beta chain features in type 1 diabetes. In this sample, this clone turned up a few times. Investigators reverse transcribed all isolated RNA, so they sequenced expressed TCRB transcripts. The repertoire was sequenced with immunoSEQ multiplex PCR; TCRdb's copy has only in-frame clones and lacks some. The repertoire consists of 810,000 or so clones, with about 17% occurring once and the leading ten covering around 0.02%. The TCR was taken from a woman aged 18-35 years in good health. Input material: naive CD4+ T cells from blood.

The CDR3 nucleotides read TGCAGCGCAAAGGGGGACAGGGTTGTCCATGAGCAGTTCTTC. This translates into CSAKGDRVVHEQFF. The chain carries TRBV29-1 and TRBJ2-1; 9 bases line up with TRBD1. This CDR3 has 14 residues. With V trimmed by 7 bases and J by 8 bases, 12 bases remained unmatched. Germline values: CDR1 SQVTM, CDR2 ANQGSEA.